A single TCR beta chain is shown here with its context. This sample stems from a study of blood T cell repertoires in COVID-19. Enrollees, about 18 to 90 years old, lived in 24 US areas. Germline V gives CDR1 KGHSY, CDR2 FQNENV. V gave up 5 bases and J gave up 7 bases, with 11 bases separating them. CDR3 length equals 12 residues. In the original workflow: Nucleated cell number was recorded as an estimate derived from reference gene primer amplification. Generated by immunoSEQ multiplex PCR, the TCRdb table keeps only in-frame clones and is missing some. The D gene and trimming were derived from the DNA, and the V and J assignments and clone size from that table. The sample shows approximately 310,000 clones, approximately 85% of them seen only once.

The rearrangement links TRBV16 to TRBJ1-2; D not resolved. The clonotype originates from a man aged 25-45 years who had recovered from COVID-19. The sequencing input was PBMCs or T cells enriched from blood (not recorded which). The CDR3 nucleotides read TGTGCCAGCAGCAAGGGAGATTCTGGCTACACCTTC. Amino acids: CASSKGDSGYTF.